The rows below give T cell receptor beta chains drawn from one sample of a study of identical twins. Via MiXCR, TCRdb re-called the 5' RACE reads, giving one row per CDR3 protein. The sample has approximately 600,000 distinct CDR3 sequences; under 8.5% are singletons. These sequences were also reported in another study, on yellow fever vaccine responses in identical twins.

The material sequenced was PBMCs. Receptor source: a woman between 18 and 29 years old in good health. The CDR3 runs from the conserved cysteine through the conserved F or W. Each record gives: V gene, clone size, D gene, J gene, CDR3 length, CDR3 DNA, CDR3 protein. A D gene is named only where the DNA matches it firmly. Clone size appears in some rows only: once, few, many, or a class for an expanded clone.

TRBV20-1,few,TRBD1,TRBJ2-5,15,TGCAGTGCTAGAGACCCCGACAGGGTCGGGGAGACCCAGTACTTC,CSARDPDRVGETQYF
TRBV18,few,TRBD1,TRBJ1-1,14,TGTGCCAGCTCACCGCAGGGGGCGATGACTGAAGCTTTCTTT,CASSPQGAMTEAFF
TRBV12-5,NA,NA,TRBJ1-1,15,TGTGCTAGTGGTTTGAAACAGAGCATGAACACTGAAGCTTTCTTT,CASGLKQSMNTEAFF
TRBV2,few,TRBD1,TRBJ2-5,14,TGTGCCAGCAGAGATACAGGGGGCGTAGAGACCCAGTACTTC,CASRDTGGVETQYF
TRBV29-1,many,TRBD2,TRBJ2-1,17,TGCAGCGTTGAAGATGGTACTAGCGGGACCATCTACAATGAGCAGTTCTTC,CSVEDGTSGTIYNEQFF
TRBV7-9,few,NA,TRBJ1-6,16,TGTGCCAGCAGCCTCCAGGGGTTTACCTATAATTCACCCCTCCACTTT,CASSLQGFTYNSPLHF
TRBV2,many,NA,TRBJ1-1,13,TGTGCCAGCAAACGGAATATGAACACTGAAGCTTTCTTT,CASKRNMNTEAFF
TRBV3-1,few,NA,TRBJ1-6,14,TGTGCCAGCAGCCAAGGACAGAGGGGTTTACCCCTCCACTTT,CASSQGQRGLPLHF
TRBV4-1,few,NA,TRBJ2-3,15,TGCGCCAGCAGCCCTCTTGGACTAAACACAGATACGCAGTATTTT,CASSPLGLNTDTQYF
TRBV24-1,many,NA,TRBJ2-5,15,TGTGCCACCAGTGATCCCACTTTGCCGGGGGAGACCCAGTACTTC,CATSDPTLPGETQYF
TRBV25-1,many,TRBD1,TRBJ2-7,11,TGTGCCAGCGAAAGGGGGCCCGAGCAGTACTTC,CASERGPEQYF
TRBV7-6,NA,NA,TRBJ2-3,15,TGTGCCAGCAGCTTAGCGCAAACCCTTCTCGATACGCAGTATTTT,CASSLAQTLLDTQYF
TRBV29-1,NA,TRBD1,TRBJ1-2,13,TGCAGCGCACAGGGGGCTCGGTACTATGGCTACACCTTC,CSAQGARYYGYTF
TRBV7-2,NA,NA,TRBJ2-1,14,TGTGCCAGCAGCTTAGTTCGACGGGGCAATGAGCAGTTCTTC,CASSLVRRGNEQFF
TRBV7-9,many,NA,TRBJ1-4,13,TGTGCCAGCAGCTTACAGGGAAGCGAAAAACTGTTTTTT,CASSLQGSEKLFF
TRBV9,NA,TRBD2,TRBJ2-1,15,TGTGCCAGCAGCGCGTCGAGCGGGGGGGCTGGGGAGCAGTTCTTC,CASSASSGGAGEQFF
TRBV29-1,many,TRBD1,TRBJ1-2,15,TGCAGCGACCTAGACAGGGGGCGAGCTAACTATGGCTACACCTTC,CSDLDRGRANYGYTF
TRBV5-1,few,NA,TRBJ1-1,12,TGCGCCAAAGACAGGCCGAACACTGAAGCTTTCTTT,CAKDRPNTEAFF
TRBV18,NA,NA,TRBJ2-3,21,TGTGCCAGCTCACCACCCATGGGCACGGGGGGCCCTGGGCACAGCACAGATACGCAGTATTTT,CASSPPMGTGGPGHSTDTQYF
TRBV12-3/TRBV12-4,NA,NA,TRBJ1-1,12,TGTGCCAGCAGTTCGATCGGCAGGGAAGCTTTCTTT,CASSSIGREAFF
TRBV28,NA,NA,TRBJ1-1,12,TGTGCCAGCAGTCCCGACATGATTGAAGCTTTCTTT,CASSPDMIEAFF
TRBV6-2/TRBV6-3,few,NA,TRBJ2-7,14,TGTGCCAGCACCAAGACTGGGGCCACCTACGAGCAGTACTTC,CASTKTGATYEQYF
TRBV20-1,few,TRBD2,TRBJ2-1,16,TGCAGTGCTAGAGTCCAGGGGACTAGAGGGTACAATGAGCAGTTCTTC,CSARVQGTRGYNEQFF
TRBV19,NA,NA,TRBJ1-2,13,TGTGCCAGTAGTGCCTCAGAAAACTATGGCTACACCTTC,CASSASENYGYTF
TRBV20-1,many,NA,TRBJ2-6,14,TGCAGTGCTGGGGGGTACTCTGGGGCCAACGTCCTGACTTTC,CSAGGYSGANVLTF
TRBV20-1,many,NA,TRBJ2-7,12,TGCAGTGCAAATACAGGGATCTACGAGCAGTACTTC,CSANTGIYEQYF
TRBV10-2,NA,NA,TRBJ2-3,18,TGCGCCAGCAGTGTAAATAGGGGCGAGGGATTAAACACAGATACGCAGTATTTT,CASSVNRGEGLNTDTQYF
TRBV27,few,NA,TRBJ1-5,14,TGTGCCAGCAGTGAGAGGGGTGACAATCAGCCCCAGCATTTT,CASSERGDNQPQHF
TRBV4-2,few,NA,TRBJ1-1,13,TGTGCCAGCAGCCAAGACGAGGGCTGGGAAGCTTTCTTT,CASSQDEGWEAFF
TRBV29-1,NA,NA,TRBJ1-2,14,TGCAGCGTTGAAGATCGGAGGGGCAGTTATGGCTACACCTTC,CSVEDRRGSYGYTF
TRBV18,few,TRBD1,TRBJ1-4,16,TGTGCCAGCTCACTCGGACAGGGCGCAACTAATGAAAAACTGTTTTTT,CASSLGQGATNEKLFF
TRBV20-1,many,TRBD1,TRBJ1-1,15,TGCAGTGCTAAGACGGGACAGAACTTTAACACTGAAGCTTTCTTT,CSAKTGQNFNTEAFF
TRBV12-3/TRBV12-4,NA,NA,TRBJ2-4,14,TGTGCCAGCAGGCGGGGACAGACCGAAAACATTCAGTACTTC,CASRRGQTENIQYF
TRBV6-1,NA,NA,TRBJ1-2,13,TGTGCCAGCAGAGGGACCGAGGCGTTGGGCTACACCTTC,CASRGTEALGYTF
TRBV10-2,many,NA,TRBJ2-3,17,TGCGCCAGCAGTGAGTCGAAGGGTACGCTCAGAACAGATACGCAGTATTTT,CASSESKGTLRTDTQYF
TRBV7-9,many,NA,TRBJ1-6,14,TGTGCCAGCAGCTTAGGACAGATAAATTCACCCCTCCACTTT,CASSLGQINSPLHF
TRBV5-1,many,NA,TRBJ2-3,13,TGCGCCAGCAGCCCATCTACCGCTGATACGCAGTATTTT,CASSPSTADTQYF
TRBV6-5,NA,TRBD2,TRBJ2-1,14,TGTGCCAGCAGTTACTACATAGCGGGAGATGAGCAGTTCTTC,CASSYYIAGDEQFF
TRBV7-8,NA,NA,TRBJ2-3,11,TGTGCCAGCAGCTTAGGCCATACGCAGTATTTT,CASSLGHTQYF
TRBV5-1,NA,NA,TRBJ2-2,13,TGCGCCAGCGTCTCTCAGCACACCGGGGAGCTGTTTTTT,CASVSQHTGELFF
TRBV18,many,NA,TRBJ2-1,14,TGTGCCAGCTCCACAGCGGCAACTTACAATGAGCAGTTCTTC,CASSTAATYNEQFF